Each of the 15 T cell receptor beta chains below was sequenced from the same sample in a study of beta chain features in type 1 diabetes. Their recognized antigens are unknown. General study results and limits: There was a moderate but significant shortening of TCRB CDR3s in all four CD4+ subsets of Type 1 diabetes patients.

Investigators reverse transcribed all isolated RNA, so they sequenced expressed TCRB transcripts. The assay was immunoSEQ multiplex PCR, and TCRdb's table has in-frame clones only and misses some. The sample contains hundreds of thousands of clones, approximately 15% of which appear only once. The source material was naive CD4+ T cells from blood. These receptors all come from a man aged 18 to 29 with type 1 diabetes.

The chain is built from TRBV25-1 and TRBJ2-1; 8 positions match TRBD2. The length of the CDR3 is 13 residues. V trimming: 4 bases; J trimming: 7 bases; junction bases outside the gene matches: 3. Germline CDR1 is MGHDK and CDR2 is SYGVNS. CDR3 bases: TGTGCCAGCAGTGGTCGGGGGGGGAATGAGCAGTTCTTC. Protein: CASSGRGGNEQFF.

In this sample, this clone turned up a few times. CDR3 amino acids: CAMGLADPYEQYF. The CDR3 DNA reads as TGTGCCATGGGACTAGCGGACCCCTACGAGCAGTACTTC. The J gene is TRBJ2-7, the V gene TRBV2; 11 positions match TRBD2. The germline V gene encodes CDR1 SNHLY and CDR2 FYNNEI. CDR3 length: 13 amino acids. The trim removed 10 bases at V and 2 bases at J, leaving 4 bases unmatched.

The V call is TRBV5-5, the J call TRBJ2-1; TRBD2 matches at 10 bases. The junction had 5 bases not matched to a gene; V was cut back by 4 bases and J by 4 bases. The germline V gene has CDR1 SGHKS and CDR2 YYEKEE (reference sequence). This CDR3 comprises 15 residues. Here the CDR3 DNA reads TGTGCCAGCAGCCTACTAGCGGGACAATACAATGAGCAGTTCTTC. Translation: CASSLLAGQYNEQFF.

Only a few counts were recorded for this clone. The chain links TRBV2 to TRBJ1-2; possibly TRBD1 for D (5 bases). CDR1 and CDR2 (germline): SNHLY, FYNNEI. The CDR3 covers 12 residues. CDR3 sequence reads: CASRGGGDGYTF. The CDR3 coding sequence is TGTGCATCACGTGGGGGGGGAGATGGCTACACCTTC.

This chain joins TRBV18 and TRBJ2-7, with 7 bases aligning to TRBD1. The CDR3 consists of 14 residues. Trimming cost V 5 bases and J 4 bases; bases outside gene matches: 8. In germline, CDR1 is KGHSH, CDR2 LQKENI. CDR3 protein: CASSFPGQQYEQYF. The CDR3 nucleotides read TGTGCCAGCTCATTCCCGGGACAGCAATACGAGCAGTACTTC. The complete variable domain, with remaining parts taken from reference TRBV18 and TRBJ2-7, reads NAGVMQNPRHLVRRRGQEARLRCSPMKGHSHVYWYRQLPEEGLKFMVYLQKENIIDESGMPKERFSAEFPKEGPSILRIQQVVRGDSAAYFCASSFPGQQYEQYFGPGTRLTVT.

The genes are TRBV19 and TRBJ1-2, with TRBD1 matching over 7 bases. The CDR3 covers 13 residues. The germline gives CDR1 LNHDA, CDR2 SQIVND (reference sequence). The ends lost 4 bases at V and 8 bases at J; junction bases unmatched: 7. The CDR3 sequence: CASSNQQGNGYTF. The CDR3 region has the DNA TGTGCCAGTAGTAATCAACAGGGGAACGGCTACACCTTC.

The J gene is TRBJ2-1, the V gene TRBV5-6; 12 positions agree with TRBD2. Looked up from germline, CDR1 is SGHDT and CDR2 is YYEEEE. The junction had 6 bases not matched to a gene; V was cut back by 4 bases and J by 7 bases. The CDR3 is 15 residues long. As DNA, the CDR3 is TGTGCCAGCAGCGACGGACTAGCGGGAAGAAATGAGCAGTTCTTC. Protein product: CASSDGLAGRNEQFF. Filled out from reference TRBV5-6 and TRBJ2-1, the complete variable domain reads DAGVTQSPTHLIKTRGQQVTLRCSPKSGHDTVSWYQQALGQGPQFIFQYYEEEERQRGNFPDRFSGHQFPNYSSELNVNALLLGDSALYLCASSDGLAGRNEQFFGPGTRLTVL.

The chain has TRBV29-1 and TRBJ2-5; 9 bases fit TRBD1. V lost 3 bases and J lost 2; bases outside the gene matches: 1. The CDR3 has 13 amino acids. From germline, CDR1 is SQVTM and CDR2 ANQGSEA. The CDR3 spells CSVEGTGQETQYF. The CDR3 bases are TGCAGCGTTGAGGGGACAGGGCAAGAGACCCAGTACTTC. Drawing the rest from reference TRBV29-1 and TRBJ2-5, the complete variable domain is SAVISQKPSRDICQRGTSLTIQCQVDSQVTMMFWYRQQPGQSLTLIATANQGSEATYESGFVIDKFPISRPNLTFSTLTVSNMSPEDSSIYLCSVEGTGQETQYFGPGTRLLVL.

This clone has more than one count but fewer than ten. The chain recombines TRBV7-9 with TRBJ1-2, with a tentative D call TRBD1 (6 bases). This CDR3 region has 14 residues. The ends were cut back, 5 bases at V and 4 bases at J, with 14 bases in the middle. Germline V gives CDR1 SEHNR, CDR2 FQNEAQ (reference sequence). In DNA form, the CDR3 reads TGTGCCAGCAGCCCTCAACAGGGTATCTATGGCTACACCTTC. Its translation is CASSPQQGIYGYTF.

The chain is built from TRBV30 and TRBJ1-3; D not resolved. Germline V gene data show CDR1 as GTSNPN and CDR2 as SVGIG (reference sequence). CDR3 length equals 11 residues. V was clipped by 5 bases and J by 7 bases, with 9 bases between them. CDR3 DNA sequence: TGTGCCTGGGGTAGAGAGAACACCATATATTTT. This gives the protein CAWGRENTIYF.

This rearrangement joins TRBV30 to TRBJ2-7; 7 nucleotides agree with TRBD1. The CDR3 spans 15 residues. V lost 2 bases and J lost 0; bases outside the gene matches: 7. The germline V gene encodes CDR1 GTSNPN and CDR2 SVGIG (reference sequence). CDR3 amino acids: CAWSRKTGASYEQYF. The CDR3 DNA reads TGTGCCTGGAGTCGGAAAACAGGGGCCTCCTACGAGCAGTACTTC.

This clone has a handful of counts. The chain recombines TRBV7-2 with TRBJ1-5, with 7 bases that match TRBD1. V gave up 1 base and J gave up 8 bases; unmatched junction bases: 2. Germline loops: CDR1 SGHTA, CDR2 FQGNSA. The length of the CDR3 is 13 residues. The DNA for the CDR3 is TGTGCCAGCAGCTTAGAAGACAGGGAGCCCCAGCATTTT. The encoded protein is CASSLEDREPQHF.

This clone came up a few times. The chain carries TRBV6-5 and TRBJ2-7, with D perhaps TRBD2 (5 bases). CDR1 is MNHEY, CDR2 SVGAGI, per germline. V lost 6 bases to trimming and J lost 6 bases, with 21 bases between them. There are 15 residues in the CDR3. Here the CDR3 reads CASSPSSGLMSEQYF. The CDR3 DNA is TGTGCCAGCAGCCCCTCCAGCGGCCTAATGAGCGAGCAGTACTTC.

The J gene is TRBJ2-2, the V gene TRBV5-6; 7 bases match TRBD2. Germline V gene lookup returns CDR1 SGHDT and CDR2 YYEEEE. V lost 6 bases and J lost 6; bases outside the gene matches: 11. This CDR3 contains 15 residues. CDR3 protein: CASTKTDREAGELFF. The CDR3 DNA sequence: TGTGCCAGCACAAAAACTGATCGGGAGGCCGGGGAGCTGTTTTTT.

This chain links TRBV10-3 with TRBJ1-3, with 10 nucleotides matching TRBD1. CDR1 is ENHRY, CDR2 SYGVKD, per germline. The CDR3 has 15 amino acids. Trimming at V came to 4 bases and at J to 8 bases, leaving 8 bases not matched to a gene. The CDR3 sequence: CAISGFGTGEDTIYF. The CDR3 DNA follows: TGTGCCATCAGTGGTTTCGGGACAGGGGAGGACACCATATATTTT.